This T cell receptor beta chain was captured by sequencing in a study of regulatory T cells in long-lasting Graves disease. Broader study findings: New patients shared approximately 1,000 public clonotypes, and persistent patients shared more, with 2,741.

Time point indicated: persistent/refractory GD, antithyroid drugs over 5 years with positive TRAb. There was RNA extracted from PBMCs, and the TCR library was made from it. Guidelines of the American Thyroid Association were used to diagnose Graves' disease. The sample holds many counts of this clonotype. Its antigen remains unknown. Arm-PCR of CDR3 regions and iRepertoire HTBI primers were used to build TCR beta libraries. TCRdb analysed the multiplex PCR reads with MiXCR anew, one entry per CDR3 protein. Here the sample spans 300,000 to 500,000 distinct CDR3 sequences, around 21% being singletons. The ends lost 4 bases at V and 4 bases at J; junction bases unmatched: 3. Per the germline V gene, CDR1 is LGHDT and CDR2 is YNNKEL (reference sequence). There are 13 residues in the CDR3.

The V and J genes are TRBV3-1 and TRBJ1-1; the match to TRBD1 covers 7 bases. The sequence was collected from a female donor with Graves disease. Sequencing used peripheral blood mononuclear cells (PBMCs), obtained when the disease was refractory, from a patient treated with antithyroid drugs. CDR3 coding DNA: TGTGCCAGCAGCCGAAGACAGGGCACTGAAGCTTTCTTT. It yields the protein CASSRRQGTEAFF.